This section outlines one T cell receptor beta chain sequence together with its context. This record comes from a study of blood T cell repertoires in COVID-19. Background on the study: Samples of COVID-19 (acute and convalescent) were obtained from the United States, Italy and Spain.

In the source study's methods: Using reference gene primer amplification, nucleated cell counts were estimated. Some clones are missing from TCRdb's copy, which holds only in-frame ones; the method was immunoSEQ multiplex PCR. D and trimming come from the DNA, and the V and J calls and clone size come from that table. In the table there are 80,000 to 90,000 clones, 65% to 85% of which are singletons. Sequences were obtained from peripheral blood. This TCR came from a man aged 65-85 years with acute or convalescent COVID-19.

The CDR3 nucleotides are TGTGCCAGCTCACCAGGGGAGACCAGCTCCTACGAGCAGTACTTC. As protein: CASSPGETSSYEQYF. This chain connects TRBV18 to TRBJ2-7; D perhaps matches TRBD2 (5 bases). The CDR3 is 15 residues long. The V end lost 2 bases, the J end lost 0 bases, and 11 bases lay between the germline ends. Germline CDR1 KGHSH, CDR2 LQKENI.